Listed here are 21 T cell receptor beta chains from one sample, sequenced in a study of shared clonotypes between healthy human individuals. Produced via immunoSEQ multiplex PCR; TCRdb's table is partial and in-frame only. The sample lists approximately 2,200,000 clones, 90% to 95% occurring once. Positive CCR7 selection of CD45RO-negative cells yielded the naive CD8 cells, and terminally differentiated effector memory CD45RA+ cells were excluded. Input material: naive CD8+ T cells from PBMCs. The receptors were sampled from a man aged 18 to 29 in good health. Some clones in this sample may be carry-over from other donors' samples.

The chain links TRBV6-1 to TRBJ1-5; D remains unclear. Germline assignment: CDR1 MNHNS and CDR2 SASEGT. V lost 6 bases and J 0 bases, leaving 12 bases between the germline ends. The CDR3 spans 15 residues. DNA of the CDR3: TGTGCCAGCAGGGTGGTGACGGTTAGCAATCAGCCCCAGCATTTT. Encoded protein: CASRVVTVSNQPQHF.

The J gene is TRBJ1-1, the V gene TRBV7-9; D remains unclear. Germline CDR1 SEHNR, CDR2 FQNEAQ (reference sequence). Trimming took off 5 bases at V and 11 bases at J, with 15 bases between the two ends. This CDR3 contains 12 residues. CDR3 sequence: CASSLGSADAFF. CDR3 coding DNA: TGTGCCAGCAGCCTCGGGTCGGCGGATGCTTTCTTT.

The chain combines TRBV28 with TRBJ1-1; D perhaps matches TRBD1 (6 bases). Trimming pared 5 bases from V and 3 bases from J, leaving 19 bases between. CDR1 is MDHEN, CDR2 SYDVKM, per germline. The CDR3 contains 16 residues. The CDR3 spells CASSEVRGRVDTEAFF. DNA of the CDR3: TGTGCCAGCAGTGAAGTTCGGGGGCGGGTGGACACTGAAGCTTTCTTT.

Of note for this clone: Within the sample, other DNA sequences also encode this same CDR3. The chain links TRBV19 to TRBJ2-7; perhaps TRBD1 as D (6 bases). The CDR3 is 14 amino acids. Between the trimmed V and J ends, which lost 6 bases and 4 bases, there was a span of 16 bases. Germline CDR1 is LNHDA and CDR2 is SQIVND (reference sequence). The CDR3 region has the DNA TGTGCCAGTAGCCCGGGCCTAGGGGGTTACGAGCAGTACTTC. Its translation is CASSPGLGGYEQYF.

V and J are TRBV28 and TRBJ1-4; 8 bases map to TRBD1. The CDR3 length is 15 residues. The V segment lost 7 bases and the J segment 7 bases; nucleotides outside the gene matches: 11. From germline, CDR1 is MDHEN and CDR2 SYDVKM. The CDR3: CASTAIRGLAEKLFF. The CDR3 bases are TGTGCCAGCACCGCTATCAGGGGGCTGGCTGAAAAACTGTTTTTT.

The J gene is TRBJ1-1, the V gene TRBV2; perhaps TRBD1 as D (5 bases). CDR3 length: 14 amino acids. Deletions cut 3 bases from V and 4 bases from J, with 12 bases between. Germline V gene data show CDR1 as SNHLY and CDR2 as FYNNEI. CDR3 coding DNA: TGTGCCAGCAGTGATGTGGACACTATCACTGAAGCTTTCTTT. It specifies CASSDVDTITEAFF.

This rearrangement joins TRBV10-1 to TRBJ2-1; D ambiguous. Germline loops: CDR1 WNHNN, CDR2 SYGVQD (reference sequence). Trimming removed 4 bases at V and 9 bases at J, with 10 bases between. The CDR3 has 12 amino acids. CDR3: CASSVGSGEQFF. CDR3 nucleotides: TGCGCCAGCAGTGTAGGTTCAGGTGAGCAGTTCTTC.

This chain connects TRBV9 to TRBJ2-3; maybe TRBD2 (6 bases). This CDR3 spans 18 amino acids. V lost 4 bases and J lost 0, with 21 bases in between. Germline V gives CDR1 SGDLS, CDR2 YYNGEE. CDR3 residues: CASSPTFGGETSTDTQYF. CDR3 nucleotide sequence: TGTGCCAGCAGCCCTACCTTCGGCGGGGAGACTAGCACAGATACGCAGTATTTT.

The CDR3 reads CASSLGRAGELFF. The CDR3 bases are TGTGCCAGCAGCTTGGGGAGGGCTGGGGAGCTGTTTTTT. The chain links TRBV7-2 to TRBJ2-2; 7 bases line up with TRBD2. The CDR3 runs 13 residues. Trimming took 3 bases from V and 8 from J; bases not matched to a gene: 3. CDR1 and CDR2 from the germline V gene are SGHTA and FQGNSA.

This chain connects TRBV19 to TRBJ1-3; 8 bases match TRBD1. Per germline, CDR1 LNHDA and CDR2 SQIVND (reference sequence). Unmatched junction bases numbered 6, after V lost 5 bases and J lost 3 bases. The CDR3 loop spans 15 amino acids. Here the CDR3 DNA reads TGTGCCAGTAGTGCCTCCACAGGGGGTGGAAACACCATATATTTT. It codes for CASSASTGGGNTIYF.

Of note for this clone: At one of its ends the junction is not consistent with the germline gene, which may arise from a read error. This chain uses TRBV9 with TRBJ2-7, with 10 nucleotides matching TRBD2. Germline CDR1 is SGDLS and CDR2 is YYNGEE. This CDR3 is 14 amino acids long. The CDR3 loop is CASSVGTSEYGQYF. As DNA, the CDR3 is TGTGCCAGCAGCGTGGGGACTAGCGAATACGGGCAGTACTTC.

The J gene is TRBJ1-3, the V gene TRBV11-2, with D possibly TRBD1 on 5 matching bases. Germline loops: CDR1 SGHAT, CDR2 FQNNGV. The CDR3 spans 15 residues. V was pared by 7 bases and J by 2 bases, with 15 bases between. CDR3 DNA sequence: TGTGCCAGCAACGGGGCCCTTGGCCCTGGAAACACCATATATTTT. Translation: CASNGALGPGNTIYF.

The chain uses TRBV27 and TRBJ2-5, with D unresolved. The CDR3 covers 14 residues. CDR1 MNHEY and CDR2 SMNVEV come from the germline V gene (reference sequence). V dropped 1 base and J dropped 5 bases, with 11 bases sitting between them. The CDR3 here is CASSLYPGSETQYF. For the CDR3, the DNA is TGTGCCAGCAGTTTATATCCCGGGTCGGAGACCCAGTACTTC.

The chain links TRBV29-1 to TRBJ1-3; D remains unclear. Germline lookup yields CDR1 SQVTM and CDR2 ANQGSEA. This CDR3 region has 15 residues. V lost 7 bases and J 0 bases, leaving 16 bases between the germline ends. CDR3 sequence: CSAYGSPLSGNTIYF. The CDR3 DNA is TGCAGCGCATACGGGTCTCCGCTCTCTGGAAACACCATATATTTT.

This chain uses TRBV7-9 with TRBJ2-1; D uncertain. Germline CDR1 SEHNR, CDR2 FQNEAQ (reference sequence). V was trimmed by 3 bases and J by 0 bases, leaving 9 bases between them. CDR3 length: 15 residues. The CDR3 loop is CASSLDGDSYNEQFF. DNA for the CDR3: TGTGCCAGCAGCTTGGATGGGGACTCCTACAATGAGCAGTTCTTC.

Concerning this clone: Distinct nucleotide sequences in the sample also encode this CDR3. This rearrangement joins TRBV27 to TRBJ2-1; D remains ambiguous. The CDR3 sequence is 14 residues long. The V end was cut by 3 bases, the J end by 2 bases, with 8 bases between. Germline V gives CDR1 MNHEY, CDR2 SMNVEV (reference sequence). CDR3 protein: CASSFGLAYNEQFF. CDR3 DNA: TGTGCCAGCAGTTTCGGCCTAGCCTACAATGAGCAGTTCTTC.

As concerns this clone: Other DNA variants within this sample encode the same CDR3. V and J are TRBV27 and TRBJ2-1; D is possibly TRBD2 (5 bases). The CDR3 length is 15 residues. Germline V lookup: CDR1 MNHEY, CDR2 SMNVEV (reference sequence). Trimming left V 5 bases short and J 0 bases short, with 11 bases between. The CDR3 region is CASSTSGSSYNEQFF. CDR3 coding DNA: TGTGCCAGCAGTACTAGTGGGAGCTCCTACAATGAGCAGTTCTTC.

The V and J genes are TRBV7-3 and TRBJ2-1; TRBD1 matches 11 bases. This CDR3 comprises 16 residues. Germline CDR1 is SGHTA and CDR2 is FQGTGA. With 4 bases clipped from V and 8 bases from J, the junction kept 10 bases outside the gene matches. This CDR3 is CASSWLGTGGVDEQFF. CDR3 nucleotides: TGTGCCAGCAGCTGGCTAGGGACAGGGGGTGTCGATGAGCAGTTCTTC.

V is TRBV27 and J is TRBJ2-1; the match to TRBD2 covers 9 bases. This CDR3 is built from 16 residues. Per the germline V gene, CDR1 is MNHEY and CDR2 is SMNVEV (reference sequence). With V trimmed by 2 bases and J by 4 bases, 6 bases remained unmatched. CDR3 nucleotides: TGTGCCAGCAGTTTAGGAGCGGGGGGAATTTACAATGAGCAGTTCTTC. Translating gives CASSLGAGGIYNEQFF.

This clone was observed once. V gene TRBV9 combines with J gene TRBJ2-5, with TRBD1 matching 7 bases. Germline V gene data show CDR1 as SGDLS and CDR2 as YYNGEE. The CDR3 consists of 14 residues. Trimming cost V 4 bases and J 6 bases; bases outside gene matches: 9. CDR3 nucleotide sequence: TGTGCCAGCAGCACCCAAGACAGGGAACAGACCCAGTACTTC. As protein: CASSTQDREQTQYF.

The rearrangement uses TRBV9 and TRBJ2-7; 11 bases line up with TRBD2. The CDR3 is made up of 15 amino acids. Germline CDR1 reads SGDLS; CDR2 reads YYNGEE. The junction had 6 bases not matched to a gene; V was cut back by 3 bases and J by 4 bases. CDR3: CASSELAGATYEQYF. The CDR3 DNA follows: TGTGCCAGCAGCGAACTAGCGGGAGCTACTTACGAGCAGTACTTC. Looking up the rest from reference TRBV9 and TRBJ2-7 gives the full variable domain: DSGVTQTPKHLITATGQRVTLRCSPRSGDLSVYWYQQSLDQGLQFLIQYYNGEERAKGNILERFSAQQFPDLHSELNLSSLELGDSALYFCASSELAGATYEQYFGPGTRLTVT.